This TCR beta chain was captured by sequencing in a study of blood T cell dynamics during melanoma immunotherapy. As to time point: pre-treatment baseline. Response was assessed by RECIST 1.1 at 12 weeks, except a couple of rapid progressors. No patient had earlier systemic cancer treatment, concurrent immunosuppressants, or another active cancer. The CDR3 length is 13 residues. CDR1 and CDR2 (germline): SQVTM, ANQGSEA. V was cut by 7 bases and J by 0 bases, with 9 bases left in between. Assay: immunoSEQ multiplex PCR; the TCRdb copy retains only in-frame clones and omits some. The data hold about 7,200 clones, with about 86% observed a single time.

The sample here was blood, taken from a patient treated with checkpoint blockade. This chain connects TRBV29-1 to TRBJ2-2; D gene unclear. The sequence was collected from a human donor with melanoma. The CDR3 reads CSAPDANTGELFF. In DNA, the CDR3 is TGCAGCGCCCCGGATGCGAACACCGGGGAGCTGTTTTTT.